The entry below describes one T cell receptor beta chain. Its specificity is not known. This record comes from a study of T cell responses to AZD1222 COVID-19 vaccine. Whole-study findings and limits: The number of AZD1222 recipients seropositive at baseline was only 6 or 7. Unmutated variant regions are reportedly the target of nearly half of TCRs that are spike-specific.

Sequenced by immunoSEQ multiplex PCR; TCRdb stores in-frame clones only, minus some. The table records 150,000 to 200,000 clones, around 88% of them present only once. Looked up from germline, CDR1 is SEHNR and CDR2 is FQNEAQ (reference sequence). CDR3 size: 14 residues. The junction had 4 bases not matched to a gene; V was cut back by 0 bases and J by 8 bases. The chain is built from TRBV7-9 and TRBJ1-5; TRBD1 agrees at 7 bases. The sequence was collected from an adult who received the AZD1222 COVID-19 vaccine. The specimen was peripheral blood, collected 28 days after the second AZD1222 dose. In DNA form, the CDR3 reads TGTGCCAGCAGCTTAGCCACAGGGGTGGAGCCCCAGCATTTT. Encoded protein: CASSLATGVEPQHF.